One sample yielded the 28 T cell receptor beta chains listed below, sequenced in a study of molecular identifiers for immune sequencing clone quantification. MiXCR, applied by TCRdb to the PCR reads, yields one record per CDR3 protein. Of about 630,000 distinct CDR3 sequences in the sample, about 25% were seen once. The source material was naive CD8+ T cells from blood, with Jurkat cell RNA spiked in. Subset defined: FACS-sorted CD8+CD4-CCR7+CD45RA+ naive T cells. These receptors were collected from a human donor in good health. Some libraries in this study had Jurkat cell RNA spiked in.

In its sample, this clonotype was seen a few times. The gene calls are TRBV20-1 and TRBJ2-5; TRBD1 is a possible D gene (6 bases). The CDR3 consists of 15 residues. The germline V and J ends were trimmed by 0 bases and 1 base, with 12 bases remaining between them. CDR1 is DFQATT, CDR2 SNEGSKA, per germline (reference sequence). CDR3 region: CSARDGEGGQETQYF. For the CDR3, the DNA is TGCAGTGCTAGAGATGGGGAAGGGGGCCAAGAGACCCAGTACTTC.

In regard to this clonotype: Being one base from a much bigger clone, this may be a read error. The V and J genes are TRBV5-4 and TRBJ2-7, with TRBD2 as a possible D gene (6 bases). The germline gives CDR1 SGHNT, CDR2 YYREEE (reference sequence). With 3 bases removed from V and 5 bases from J, the gap between germline ends came to 15 bases. The CDR3 is 14 residues long. This CDR3 reads CASSSGLPPHEQYF. The CDR3 DNA reads TGTGCCAGCAGCTCGGGACTGCCCCCCCACGAGCAGTACTTC.

This clonotype was recorded a few times. The chain links TRBV12-3 or TRBV12-4 to TRBJ2-1; 9 bases map to TRBD1. CDR3 size: 15 residues. Unmatched junction bases numbered 8, after V lost 5 bases and J lost 6 bases. This CDR3 is CASSATGGTFNEQFF. In DNA, the CDR3 is TGTGCCAGCAGTGCTACAGGGGGCACTTTCAATGAGCAGTTCTTC.

V gene TRBV7-6 combines with J gene TRBJ2-7; D assignment may be TRBD1 or TRBD2 (6 bases each). The CDR3 sequence is 17 residues long. Trimming shortened V by 3 bases and J by 2 bases, and 20 bases separated the two germline ends. The germline V gene encodes CDR1 SGHVS and CDR2 FNYEAQ. The CDR3 loop reads CASSLAGHGRGPYEQYF. In nucleotides, the CDR3 is TGTGCCAGCAGCTTGGCGGGACACGGTCGGGGGCCCTACGAGCAGTACTTC. The full variable domain, its missing parts supplied by reference TRBV7-6 and TRBJ2-7, is GAGVSQSPRYKVTKRGQDVALRCDPISGHVSLYWYRQALGQGPEFLTYFNYEAQQDKSGLPNDRFSAERPEGSISTLTIQRTEQRDSAMYRCASSLAGHGRGPYEQYFGPGTRLTVT.

Only a few counts were recorded for this clonotype. The rearrangement links TRBV3-1 to TRBJ1-6, with D hard to call. The CDR3 is made up of 16 amino acids. The V end was cut by 0 bases, the J end by 0 bases, with 6 bases between. Germline CDR1 LGHDT, CDR2 YNNKEL (reference sequence). The CDR3, as DNA: TGTGCCAGCAGCCAAGAGCGGAGCTCCTATAATTCACCCCTCCACTTT. Its protein product is CASSQERSSYNSPLHF.

This clonotype was counted ten times or more. The DNA for the CDR3 is TGTGCCAGCAGTGACAGGGCTGACACTGAAGCTTTCTTT. Protein: CASSDRADTEAFF. The chain recombines TRBV25-1 with TRBJ1-1, with a possible D match to TRBD1 (5 bases). V was trimmed by 3 bases and J by 3 bases, leaving 8 bases between them. Germline CDR1 and CDR2: MGHDK and SYGVNS. This CDR3 comprises 13 residues.

The chain employs TRBV10-1 and TRBJ2-7; D remains ambiguous. Germline values: CDR1 WNHNN, CDR2 SYGVQD (reference sequence). The V end lost 2 bases, the J end lost 4 bases, and 12 bases lay between the germline ends. The CDR3 sequence is 14 residues long. The CDR3 here is CASSEMVDGYEQYF. CDR3 DNA: TGCGCCAGCAGTGAGATGGTGGACGGGTACGAGCAGTACTTC.

The V call is TRBV20-1, the J call TRBJ2-7; 10 positions match TRBD2. The CDR3 is made up of 14 amino acids. Looked up from germline, CDR1 is DFQATT and CDR2 is SNEGSKA (reference sequence). With V trimmed by 4 bases and J by 3 bases, 6 bases remained unmatched. CDR3 sequence (DNA): TGCAGTGCTACCACTAGCGGGGTAAACTACGAGCAGTACTTC. Its protein is CSATTSGVNYEQYF.

This clonotype was detected ten times or more. This chain links TRBV6-1 with TRBJ1-2, with 7 positions matching TRBD1. Germline V lookup: CDR1 MNHNS, CDR2 SASEGT. V lost 10 bases, J lost 6 bases, and 8 bases stayed unmatched. The length of the CDR3 is 12 residues. The CDR3 sequence: CATGRGMNGYTF. DNA of the CDR3: TGTGCCACGGGCAGGGGGATGAATGGCTACACCTTC.

The sample holds a few counts of this clonotype. The chain carries TRBV5-6 and TRBJ2-7, with TRBD2 as a possible D gene (6 bases). The germline V and J ends were trimmed by 5 bases and 7 bases, with 13 bases remaining between them. The CDR3 is 12 residues long. Germline V gives CDR1 SGHDT, CDR2 YYEEEE. This chain's CDR3 is CASSWDSPEQYF. The CDR3 nucleotides read TGTGCCAGCAGTTGGGACTCTCCGGAGCAGTACTTC.

Points on this clonotype: A much larger clone lies a single base off, so this may be a read error. The rearrangement links TRBV15 to TRBJ2-5, with 7 bases that match TRBD2. The CDR3 sequence is 17 residues long. Germline V gene data show CDR1 as LNHNV and CDR2 as YYDKDF (reference sequence). The CDR3 sequence: CATSRVDSRGRQEPQYF. In DNA form, the CDR3 reads TGTGCCACCAGCAGAGTCGATTCGCGGGGGAGACAAGAGCCCCAGTACTTC.

This clonotype was detected a few times. A much larger clone lies one base from this, so it may be a read error. The chain employs TRBV29-1 and TRBJ2-7; D is unresolved. CDR3 size: 14 residues. Germline lookup yields CDR1 SQVTM and CDR2 ANQGSEA. The CDR3 DNA reads TGCGGCGTTGAGGAGCAGAATAACCAGTACGAGCAGTACTTC. Translated, it gives CGVEEQNNQYEQYF.

A note on this clonotype: A much larger clone differs from this one at a single base, so this may be a read error. The rearrangement joins TRBV24-1 to TRBJ2-2; the D gene is possibly TRBD2 (5 bases). CDR1 KGHDR and CDR2 SFDVKD come from the germline V gene. This CDR3 has 14 residues. CDR3 residues: CATSEAQYTGELIF. DNA for the CDR3: TGTGCCACCAGTGAGGCACAGTACACCGGGGAGCTGATTTTT.

This clonotype came up a few times. The V gene is TRBV27, the J gene TRBJ2-1, with a tentative D call TRBD2 (5 bases). Germline V gene sequence: CDR1 MNHEY, CDR2 SMNVEV (reference sequence). The ends were cut back, 2 bases at V and 4 bases at J, with 12 bases in the middle. This CDR3 has 15 residues. The CDR3 DNA reads TGTGCCAGCAGTTTAGGTCCTAGCTTATACAATGAGCAGTTCTTC. This encodes CASSLGPSLYNEQFF.

The chain joins TRBV7-9 to TRBJ2-1; TRBD1 aligns across 7 bases. Germline values: CDR1 SEHNR, CDR2 FQNEAQ (reference sequence). J gave up 9 bases and V 3 bases, and 11 bases lay outside the gene matches. The CDR3 totals 15 residues. CDR3 nucleotides: TGTGCCAGCAGCTTGTCGACAGGGTTGATCGGTGAGCAGTTCTTC. Translated, it gives CASSLSTGLIGEQFF. The full variable domain, in which reference TRBV7-9 and TRBJ2-1 provide the parts outside the CDR3, is DTGVSQNPRHKITKRGQNVTFRCDPISEHNRLYWYRQTLGQGPEFLTYFQNEAQLEKSRLLSDRFSAERPKGSFSTLEIQRTEQGDSAMYLCASSLSTGLIGEQFFGPGTRLTVL.

The chain joins TRBV30 to TRBJ1-1; TRBD1 might be the D (5 bases). CDR3 length equals 13 residues. The germline gives CDR1 GTSNPN, CDR2 SVGIG (reference sequence). Trimming took 2 bases from V and 6 from J, leaving 13 bases between them. CDR3 DNA sequence: TGTGCCTGGAGTAGCCTCGAAGGGGCTGAAGCTTTCTTT. Its protein is CAWSSLEGAEAFF.

This clonotype was seen many times. DNA for the CDR3: TGCGCCAGCAGTGCGGGGGACTACACTGAAGCTTTCTTT. It translates to CASSAGDYTEAFF. The chain employs TRBV5-1 and TRBJ1-1; the D gene is possibly TRBD1 (5 bases). CDR1 is SGHRS, CDR2 YFSETQ, per germline. V was trimmed by 5 bases and J by 3 bases, leaving 11 bases between them. There are 13 residues in the CDR3.

About this clonotype itself: This likely comes from a read error, as the CDR3 has no conserved phenylalanine or tryptophan at its end. The chain is built from TRBV27 and TRBJ2-3, with no clear D. Trimming took 1 base from V and 2 from J, leaving 10 bases between them. Germline V gene sequence: CDR1 MNHEY, CDR2 SMNVEV (reference sequence). The CDR3 has 15 residues. The DNA of the CDR3 is TGTGCCAGCAGTTTATTGACTCCACACACAGATACGCAGTATCTT. Residues: CASSLLTPHTDTQYL.

This clonotype was picked up a small number of times. This chain uses TRBV6-5 with TRBJ2-2; a weak D match, TRBD1 (5 bases). Germline V lookup: CDR1 MNHEY, CDR2 SVGAGI. The CDR3 is 15 amino acids. The V and J ends lost 0 bases and 3 bases respectively, with 8 bases between them. The CDR3 sequence is CASSYSQDDTGELFF. In DNA, the CDR3 is TGTGCCAGCAGTTACTCACAGGATGACACCGGGGAGCTGTTTTTT.

To note about this clonotype: This may be a read error, as it is one base from a much larger clone. This chain uses TRBV7-9 with TRBJ2-1; 12 positions agree with TRBD2. Germline CDR1 SEHNR, CDR2 FQNEAQ (reference sequence). The CDR3 length is 15 residues. CDR3 DNA: TGTGCCAGCAGCTTACTAGCGGGGGGGCCCAATGAGCAGCTCTTC. Residues: CASSLLAGGPNEQLF.

This clonotype appeared many times. The chain carries TRBV4-3 and TRBJ1-2; D is undetermined. The V gene lost 0 bases and the J gene lost 2 bases, with 10 bases spanning the gap. This CDR3 contains 15 residues. Germline values: CDR1 LGHNA, CDR2 YSLEER. CDR3: CASSQDNYRNYGYTF. The CDR3 region has the DNA TGCGCCAGCAGCCAAGATAATTACAGAAACTATGGCTACACCTTC.

The V call is TRBV7-9, the J call TRBJ2-7, with D possibly TRBD1 on 6 matching bases. Germline loops: CDR1 SEHNR, CDR2 FQNEAQ (reference sequence). V lost 1 base and J lost 0, with 22 bases in between. The CDR3 runs 19 residues. For the CDR3, the DNA is TGTGCCAGCAGCTTAGGGGCGACAGGTAACAATGTCCGCTCCTACGAGCAGTACTTC. It encodes CASSLGATGNNVRSYEQYF.

About this clonotype itself: It may be a read error: a sequence one base away is much more abundant. V gene TRBV12-3 or TRBV12-4 combines with J gene TRBJ1-4, with D perhaps TRBD1 (5 bases). The CDR3 contains 15 residues. The CDR3, as DNA: TGTGCCAGCACCGCAACCGGGACGGAGAATGAAGAACTGTTTTTT. This codes for CASTATGTENEELFF.

Only a few counts were recorded for this clonotype. The rearrangement uses TRBV19 and TRBJ1-2; D might be TRBD1 (5 bases). Germline V CDR1 and CDR2: LNHDA, SQIVND (reference sequence). CDR3 size: 16 residues. Trimming left V 5 bases short and J 5 bases short, with 21 bases between. This CDR3 reads CASSGGTDPSFYGYTF. DNA of the CDR3: TGTGCCAGTAGTGGGGGGACGGATCCCTCCTTTTATGGCTACACCTTC.

In its sample, this clonotype was seen once. A read error is possible here, since a much larger clone lies one base away. The V gene is TRBV27, the J gene TRBJ2-7; D may be TRBD1 (6 bases). CDR1 is MNHEY and CDR2 is SMNVEV in the germline V gene (reference sequence). This CDR3 has 17 residues. Here the CDR3 DNA reads TGTGTCAGCAGTCCCCTATCACAGGGTGCCCAGGGCTACGAGCAGTACTTC. The encoded protein is CVSSPLSQGAQGYEQYF.

The chain combines TRBV20-1 with TRBJ2-3, with TRBD2 identical over 10 bases. This CDR3 is built from 16 residues. Trimming cost V 6 bases and J 0 bases; bases outside gene matches: 9. Germline CDR1 is DFQATT and CDR2 is SNEGSKA (reference sequence). The CDR3 spells CSAGLADASSTDTQYF. The CDR3 DNA reads as TGCAGTGCCGGACTAGCGGATGCCTCTAGCACAGATACGCAGTATTTT.

In this sample, this clonotype turned up once. One end of the junction is discordant with germline, which a read error may explain. The chain links TRBV15 to TRBJ2-7, with D tentatively TRBD1 (6 bases). Looked up from germline, CDR1 is LNHNV and CDR2 is YYDKDF (reference sequence). The CDR3 runs 16 residues. This chain's CDR3 is CATSRDQDSSSYAQYF. CDR3 nucleotide sequence: TGTGCCACCAGCAGAGACCAGGACAGCTCCTCCTACGCGCAGTACTTC.

The V call is TRBV3-1, the J call TRBJ2-1; D remains unclear. The CDR3 loop spans 18 amino acids. Trimming took 3 bases from V and 0 from J, leaving 18 bases between them. Germline V lookup: CDR1 LGHDT, CDR2 YNNKEL (reference sequence). The CDR3, as DNA: TGTGCCAGCAGCCAGACCGTCCCGGGTAAGAGCTCCTACAATGAGCAGTTCTTC. Its protein is CASSQTVPGKSSYNEQFF.